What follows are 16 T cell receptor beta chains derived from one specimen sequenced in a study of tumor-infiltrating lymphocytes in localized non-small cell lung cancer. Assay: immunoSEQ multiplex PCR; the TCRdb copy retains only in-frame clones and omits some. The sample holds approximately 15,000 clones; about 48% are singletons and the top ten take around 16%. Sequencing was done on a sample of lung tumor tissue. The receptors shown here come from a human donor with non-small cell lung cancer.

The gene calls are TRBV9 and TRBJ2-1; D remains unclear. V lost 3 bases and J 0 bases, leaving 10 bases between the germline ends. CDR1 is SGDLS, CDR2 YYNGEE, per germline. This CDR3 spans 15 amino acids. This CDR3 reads CASSGAPSSYNEQFF. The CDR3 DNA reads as TGTGCCAGCAGCGGGGCGCCAAGCTCCTACAATGAGCAGTTCTTC.

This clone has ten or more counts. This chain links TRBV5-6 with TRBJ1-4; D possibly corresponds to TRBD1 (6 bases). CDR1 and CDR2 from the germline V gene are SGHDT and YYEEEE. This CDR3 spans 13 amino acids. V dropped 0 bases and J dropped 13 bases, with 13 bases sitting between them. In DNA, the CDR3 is TGTGCCAGCAGCTTGGGCAGGGGAGAAGGACTGTTTTTT. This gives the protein CASSLGRGEGLFF.

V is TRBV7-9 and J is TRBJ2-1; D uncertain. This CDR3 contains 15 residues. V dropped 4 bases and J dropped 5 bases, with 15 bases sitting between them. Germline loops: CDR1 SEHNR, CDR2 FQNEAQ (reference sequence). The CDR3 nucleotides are TGTGCCAGCAGCTCCGTCTTCAGAGTCCACAATGAGCAGTTCTTC. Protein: CASSSVFRVHNEQFF.

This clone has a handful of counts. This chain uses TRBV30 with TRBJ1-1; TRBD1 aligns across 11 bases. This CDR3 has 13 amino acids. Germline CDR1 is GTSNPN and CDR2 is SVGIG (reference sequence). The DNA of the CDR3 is TGTACAGGACAGGGGGCTAGTGGCACTGAAGCTTTCTTT. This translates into CTGQGASGTEAFF. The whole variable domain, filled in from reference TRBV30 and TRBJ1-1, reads SQTIHQWPATLVQPVGSPLSLECTVEGTSNPNLYWYRQAAGRGLQLLFYSVGIGQISSEVPQNLSASRPQDRQFILSSKKLLLSDSGFYLCTGQGASGTEAFFGQGTRLTVV.

The CDR3 reads CASSVGPGAGTDTQYF. As DNA, the CDR3 is TGTGCCAGCAGCGTAGGGCCGGGGGCGGGGACAGATACGCAGTATTTT. V gene TRBV9 combines with J gene TRBJ2-3, with D possibly being TRBD1 or TRBD2 (6 bases each). This CDR3 contains 16 residues. The V end lost 0 bases, the J end lost 3 bases, and 14 bases lay between the germline ends. From germline, CDR1 is SGDLS and CDR2 YYNGEE.

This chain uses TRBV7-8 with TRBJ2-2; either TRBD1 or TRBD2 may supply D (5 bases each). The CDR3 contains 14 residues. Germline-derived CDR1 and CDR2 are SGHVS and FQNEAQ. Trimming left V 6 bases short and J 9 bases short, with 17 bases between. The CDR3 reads CASRQPGRTWELFF. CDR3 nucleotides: TGTGCCAGCAGACAACCAGGGAGAACCTGGGAGCTGTTTTTT.

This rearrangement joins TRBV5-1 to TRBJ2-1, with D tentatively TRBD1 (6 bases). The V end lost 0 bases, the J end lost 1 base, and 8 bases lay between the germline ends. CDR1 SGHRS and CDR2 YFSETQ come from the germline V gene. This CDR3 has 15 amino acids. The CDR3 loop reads CASSLGQASYNEQFF. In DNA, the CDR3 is TGCGCCAGCAGCTTGGGACAGGCATCCTACAATGAGCAGTTCTTC.

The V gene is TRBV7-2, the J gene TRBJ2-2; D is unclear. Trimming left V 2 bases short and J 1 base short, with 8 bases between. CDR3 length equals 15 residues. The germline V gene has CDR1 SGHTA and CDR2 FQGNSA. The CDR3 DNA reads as TGTGCCAGCAGCTTATATGGGGTGAACACCGGGGAGCTGTTTTTT. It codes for CASSLYGVNTGELFF.

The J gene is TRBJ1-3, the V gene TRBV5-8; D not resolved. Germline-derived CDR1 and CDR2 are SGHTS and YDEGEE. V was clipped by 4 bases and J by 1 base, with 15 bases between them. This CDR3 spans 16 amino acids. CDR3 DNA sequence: TGTGCCAGCAGCCCGACACTTGGCGGGTCTGGAAACACCATATATTTT. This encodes CASSPTLGGSGNTIYF.

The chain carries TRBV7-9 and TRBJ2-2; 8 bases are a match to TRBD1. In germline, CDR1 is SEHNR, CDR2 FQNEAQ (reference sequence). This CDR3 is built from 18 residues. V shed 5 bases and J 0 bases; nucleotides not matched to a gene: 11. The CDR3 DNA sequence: TGTGCCAGCAGCCCACGGACAGGGACGGGTTCGAACACCGGGGAGCTGTTTTTT. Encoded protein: CASSPRTGTGSNTGELFF.

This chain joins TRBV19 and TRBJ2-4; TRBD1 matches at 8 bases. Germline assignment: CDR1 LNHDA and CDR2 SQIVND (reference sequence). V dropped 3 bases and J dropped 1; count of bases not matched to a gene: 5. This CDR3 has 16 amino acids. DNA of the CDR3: TGTGCCAGTAGTATTGGACAGGGTGGGGCCAAAAACATTCAGTACTTC. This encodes CASSIGQGGAKNIQYF.

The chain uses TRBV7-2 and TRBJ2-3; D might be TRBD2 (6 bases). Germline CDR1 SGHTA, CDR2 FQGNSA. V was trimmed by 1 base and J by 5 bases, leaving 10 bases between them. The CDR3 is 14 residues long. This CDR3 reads CASSLVLAGDTQYF. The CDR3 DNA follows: TGTGCCAGCAGCTTAGTACTAGCAGGAGATACGCAGTATTTT. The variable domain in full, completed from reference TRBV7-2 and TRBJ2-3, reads GAGVSQSPSNKVTEKGKDVELRCDPISGHTALYWYRQSLGQGLEFLIYFQGNSAPDKSGLPSDRFSAERTGGSVSTLTIQRTQQEDSAVYLCASSLVLAGDTQYFGPGTRLTVL.

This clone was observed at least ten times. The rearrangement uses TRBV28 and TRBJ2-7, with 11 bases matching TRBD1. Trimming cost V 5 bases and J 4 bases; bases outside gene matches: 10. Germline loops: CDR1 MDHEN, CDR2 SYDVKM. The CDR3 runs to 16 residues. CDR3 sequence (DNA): TGTGCCAGCAGTACCACCCGGACAGGGGGCTCGTACGAGCAGTACTTC. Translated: CASSTTRTGGSYEQYF.

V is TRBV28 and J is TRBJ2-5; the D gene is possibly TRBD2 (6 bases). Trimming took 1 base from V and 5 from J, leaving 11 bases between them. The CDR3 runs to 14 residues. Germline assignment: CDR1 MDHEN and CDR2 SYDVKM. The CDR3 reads CASSLFGGSETQYF. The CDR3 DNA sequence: TGTGCCAGCAGTTTATTTGGGGGGTCGGAGACCCAGTACTTC.

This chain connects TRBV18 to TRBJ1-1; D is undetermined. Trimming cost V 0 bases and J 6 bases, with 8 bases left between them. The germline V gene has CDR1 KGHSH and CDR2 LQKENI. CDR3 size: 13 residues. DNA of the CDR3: TGTGCCAGCTCACCACCGGCAGGTTCTGAAGCTTTCTTT. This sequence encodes CASSPPAGSEAFF.

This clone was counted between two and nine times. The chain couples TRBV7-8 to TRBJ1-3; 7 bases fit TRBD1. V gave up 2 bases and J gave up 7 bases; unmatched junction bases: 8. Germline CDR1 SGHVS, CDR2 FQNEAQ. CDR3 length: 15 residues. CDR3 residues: CASSLIDRAGNTIYF. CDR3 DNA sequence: TGTGCCAGCAGCTTAATCGACAGGGCGGGGAACACCATATATTTT.